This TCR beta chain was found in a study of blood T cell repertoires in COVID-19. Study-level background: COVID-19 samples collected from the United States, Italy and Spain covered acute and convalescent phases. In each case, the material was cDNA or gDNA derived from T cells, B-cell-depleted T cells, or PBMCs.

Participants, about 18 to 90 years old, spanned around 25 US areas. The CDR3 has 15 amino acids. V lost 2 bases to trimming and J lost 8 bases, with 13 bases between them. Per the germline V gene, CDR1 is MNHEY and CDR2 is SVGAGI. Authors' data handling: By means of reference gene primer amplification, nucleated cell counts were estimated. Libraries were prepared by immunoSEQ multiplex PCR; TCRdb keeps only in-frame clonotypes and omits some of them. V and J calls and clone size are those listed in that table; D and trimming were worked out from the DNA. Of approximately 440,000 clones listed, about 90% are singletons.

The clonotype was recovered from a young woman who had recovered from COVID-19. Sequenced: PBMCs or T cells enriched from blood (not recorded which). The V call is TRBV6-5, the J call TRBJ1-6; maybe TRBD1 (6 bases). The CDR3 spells CASSYDWGQDSPLHF. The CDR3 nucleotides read TGTGCCAGCAGTTACGATTGGGGGCAAGATTCACCCCTCCACTTT.